This section outlines one T cell receptor (beta chain) sequence together with its context. Its antigen is still unknown. This sample is drawn from a study of T cell responses to AZD1222 COVID-19 vaccine. Findings of the study overall: AZD1222 recipients seropositive at baseline numbered only six. Mostly white British, mostly female donors; authors suggested clonal diversity may be underestimated.

Some clones are missing from TCRdb's copy, which holds only in-frame ones; the method was immunoSEQ multiplex PCR. The sample consists of 130,000 or so clones, roughly 92% of them appearing once. Germline V gives CDR1 MNHNS, CDR2 SASEGT. The CDR3 is made up of 16 amino acids. V lost 1 base and J 6 bases, leaving 15 bases between the germline ends. The source of this sequence is an adult in good health. Here the sequenced sample was peripheral blood, taken on day 0 of AZD1222 vaccination. The genes are TRBV6-1 and TRBJ2-2; unclear D gene. CDR3 in DNA: TGTGCCAGCAGTGAAGTTCGGTTTGGGGTTCCCGGGGAGCTGTTTTTT. Translated: CASSEVRFGVPGELFF.